This entry is about one T cell receptor beta chain. Its antigen remains undetermined. Nothing much larger sits one base from this clone, and base qualities are not available. This sample was taken from a study of blood T cell repertoires in COVID-19 (dated by TCRdb to about 2020). Notes on the research overall: Collaborator samples came from the United States, Italy and Spain and covered acute and convalescent phases of COVID-19. Subjects who had been exposed to COVID-19, were actively infected with it, or had recovered from it provided the deeply sampled blood TCRbeta repertoires that made up the dataset. The samples were drawn from two sources: the first 160 participants of the ongoing ImmuneRACE study, and 1,200 or so subjects contributed by 6 global collaborators. Where available, HLA class I and class II types were taken from metadata supplied by the sample provider and were not determined by assay-based typing. The prospective study material was composed of cDNA or gDNA derived from T cells, B-cell-depleted T cells, or PBMCs. Sample metadata almost always included a de-identified subject ID, COVID-19 status, age in years and sex. The repertoires were released in a freely available public database meant as a resource for research on the immune response to SARS-CoV-2.

What the work shows at the level of the full study, not this receptor alone: The quantity of clinical and demographic metadata differed by source and by participant and was supplied without curation.

TCRbeta CDR3 regions were amplified from genomic DNA by means of the immunoSEQ Assay, a bias-controlled multiplex PCR. The authors' pipeline ran thus. Nucleated cell counts per sample were estimated from amplification of reference gene primers within the assay. To quantify the absolute abundance of each unique TCRbeta CDR3 rearrangement, sequence reads were collapsed and filtered. For each sample, productive Simpson clonality was calculated as the square root of Simpson's diversity index over productive rearrangements. TCRdb took over this immuneACCESS table, retaining in-frame rearrangements with V and J assigned. Such tables are incomplete; in checked studies, under half of the missing clones stem from an unresolved V gene, and the remainder is unexplained. That table supplies the V and J calls and clone size; D and trimming were determined from the DNA. This sample lists 450,000 or so clones; around 90% were detected once. 0.65% to 1% of the sample is taken by the ten largest.

Trimming removed 4 bases from V and 5 bases from J, leaving 26 bases between the germline ends. The germline V gene (reference sequence) supplies CDR1 SEHNR and CDR2 FQNEAQ. The CDR3 holds 18 amino acids from the cysteine to the phenylalanine. Only the CDR3 DNA is retained, 54 bases long and in frame from the first base. At one collaborating source in Seattle, patients were enrolled during active infection and were followed longitudinally through the course of disease. Collaborating institutions collected whole blood in K2EDTA tubes following their own protocols. For TCRbeta analysis, collaborators shipped samples in one of three forms: frozen whole blood, isolated PBMCs, or DNA extracted from either of those sample types.

The V and J genes are TRBV7-9 and TRBJ2-5, and the D gene may be TRBD2, 5 bases matching. The receptor's source is a man between 18 and 29 years old with COVID-19, enrolled during active disease. The material sequenced was peripheral blood. CDR3 protein: CASSSSPTPGGQLETQYF. The DNA sequence follows: TGTGCCAGCAGCTCTAGCCCCACGCCCGGCGGGCAGTTGGAGACCCAGTACTTC.